The 25 T cell receptor beta chains below come from one sample, sequenced in a study of cytomegalovirus exposure and HLA in healthy donors. The PCR had 60 Vbeta and 13 Jbeta primers. Clones were read by immunoSEQ multiplex PCR, and TCRdb kept only the in-frame ones, dropping some. This sample has about 160,000 clones, with less than 90% found just once. Sequencing was done on a sample of PBMCs. These receptors originate from a man aged 25-40 years in good health and CMV-seronegative.

This chain connects TRBV27 to TRBJ2-1, with 11 bases fitting TRBD2. Germline lookup yields CDR1 MNHEY and CDR2 SMNVEV (reference sequence). Losses at the gene ends were 4 bases for V and 6 bases for J; bases not matched to a gene: 5. The CDR3 extends over 15 amino acids. CDR3 loop: CASSSGLAGINEQFF. CDR3 DNA: TGTGCCAGCAGTTCCGGACTAGCGGGTATCAATGAGCAGTTCTTC.

The chain couples TRBV14 to TRBJ1-4; no clear D gene. The CDR3 length is 14 residues. Trimming took off 3 bases at V and 3 bases at J, with 8 bases between the two ends. Germline-derived CDR1 and CDR2 are SGHDN and FVKESK. Here the CDR3 reads CASSQRGANEKLFF. For the CDR3, the DNA is TGTGCCAGCAGCCAGCGGGGAGCTAATGAAAAACTGTTTTTT.

CDR3 region: CASSEGPRGTHTGELFF. CDR3 DNA: TGCGCCAGCAGTGAAGGGCCCCGGGGGACCCACACCGGGGAGCTGTTTTTT. The chain couples TRBV10-1 to TRBJ2-2; D possibly corresponds to TRBD2 (6 bases). The CDR3 totals 17 residues. Germline CDR1 and CDR2: WNHNN and SYGVQD (reference sequence). V was pared by 3 bases and J by 3 bases, with 17 bases between.

The chain uses TRBV6-1 and TRBJ2-7; the match to TRBD1 covers 9 bases. CDR3 size: 13 residues. V shed 8 bases, J shed 6 bases, and the junction held 8 bases outside the gene matches. Germline assignment: CDR1 MNHNS and CDR2 SASEGT. The CDR3 DNA follows: TGTGCCAGCTACCGGGACAGGGATATCGAGCAGTACTTC. This translates into CASYRDRDIEQYF.

This clone was picked up a small number of times. This chain links TRBV4-3 with TRBJ1-4, with a weak D call TRBD1 (5 bases). The V end lost 0 bases, the J end lost 6 bases, and 11 bases lay between the germline ends. CDR1 is LGHNA, CDR2 YSLEER, per germline. The CDR3 runs 15 residues. DNA for the CDR3: TGCGCCAGCAGCCAAGAAGCAGGGAGGCATGAAAAACTGTTTTTT. Its protein is CASSQEAGRHEKLFF.

This chain uses TRBV15 with TRBJ2-5, with 8 bases aligning to TRBD2. V trimming: 3 bases; J trimming: 5 bases; junction bases outside the gene matches: 5. The germline V gene encodes CDR1 LNHNV and CDR2 YYDKDF (reference sequence). This CDR3 comprises 14 residues. The CDR3 region is CATSRGSGGETQYF. For the CDR3, the DNA is TGTGCCACCAGCAGGGGGTCGGGGGGGGAGACCCAGTACTTC.

This clone has just a few counts. This chain's CDR3 is CAIGGSLDTEAFF. The CDR3, as DNA: TGTGCCATTGGGGGCAGCTTGGACACTGAAGCTTTCTTT. The chain employs TRBV6-6 and TRBJ1-1; maybe TRBD1 (6 bases). The CDR3 is made up of 13 amino acids. CDR1 MNHNY and CDR2 SVGAGI come from the germline V gene (reference sequence). Trimming removed 10 bases from V and 3 bases from J, with 15 bases in between.

This clone was detected a few times. Germline is not matched at one junction end, which may reflect a read error. The chain carries TRBV15 and TRBJ1-5; D gene uncertain. CDR1 and CDR2 (germline): LNHNV, YYDKDF (reference sequence). The CDR3 runs to 13 residues. CDR3 region: CAISGRINPPQHF. DNA of the CDR3: TGTGCCATTTCAGGCAGGATCAATCCGCCCCAGCATTTT.

This chain connects TRBV11-3 to TRBJ2-5; unclear D gene. The tail of the sequence fits TRBJ2-7 better, so the J call may be wrong. CDR1 is SGHNT, CDR2 YENEEA, per germline. The CDR3 totals 13 residues. The CDR3 here is CASSFPITYEQYF. The CDR3 DNA reads TGTGCCAGCAGCTTCCCGATAACCTACGAGCAGTACTTC.

The rearrangement joins TRBV2 to TRBJ2-7; D gene unclear. The CDR3 consists of 11 residues. V was shortened by 6 bases and J by 2 bases, with 5 bases between the two germline ends. CDR1 and CDR2 from the germline V gene are SNHLY and FYNNEI. CDR3: CASSPAYEQYF. CDR3 in DNA: TGTGCCAGCAGCCCTGCCTACGAGCAGTACTTC. Full variable domain (missing parts from reference TRBV2 and TRBJ2-7): EPEVTQTPSHQVTQMGQEVILRCVPISNHLYFYWYRQILGQKVEFLVSFYNNEISEKSEIFDDQFSVERPDGSNFTLKIRSTKLEDSAMYFCASSPAYEQYFGPGTRLTVT.

The V and J genes are TRBV4-3 and TRBJ2-7; the D gene is possibly TRBD2 (6 bases). The CDR3 sequence is 14 residues long. V was clipped by 1 base and J by 2 bases, with 9 bases between them. Germline lookup yields CDR1 LGHNA and CDR2 YSLEER. CDR3 in DNA: TGCGCCAGCAGCCAAGGACTAGATACCTACGAGCAGTACTTC. Its protein product is CASSQGLDTYEQYF.

This rearrangement joins TRBV7-2 to TRBJ2-3; D is ambiguous. Germline V lookup: CDR1 SGHTA, CDR2 FQGNSA. V lost 2 bases and J lost 6, with 9 bases in between. The CDR3 contains 13 residues. CDR3 sequence reads: CASSLRSRDTQYF. Written as DNA, the CDR3 is TGTGCCAGCAGCTTACGTTCCCGGGATACGCAGTATTTT. Full variable domain (remainder filled in from reference TRBV7-2 and TRBJ2-3): GAGVSQSPSNKVTEKGKDVELRCDPISGHTALYWYRQSLGQGLEFLIYFQGNSAPDKSGLPSDRFSAERTGGSVSTLTIQRTQQEDSAVYLCASSLRSRDTQYFGPGTRLTVL.

V gene TRBV11-2 combines with J gene TRBJ1-1; D not certain. The CDR3 runs to 12 residues. Germline V lookup: CDR1 SGHAT, CDR2 FQNNGV. V was cut by 1 base and J by 4 bases, with 4 bases left in between. The DNA of the CDR3 is TGTGCCAGCAGCTTAGTCTCCACTGAAGCTTTCTTT. Its protein is CASSLVSTEAFF.

The chain combines TRBV6-5 with TRBJ2-7; weak D call: TRBD2 (6 bases). The CDR3 runs to 14 residues. V lost 2 bases and J lost 2, with 10 bases in between. CDR1 is MNHEY and CDR2 is SVGAGI in the germline V gene. The CDR3 region has the DNA TGTGCCAGCAGTTACGCCGGGGAGGCCTACGAGCAGTACTTC. Encoded protein: CASSYAGEAYEQYF.

This chain connects TRBV28 to TRBJ1-5, with D possibly matching TRBD1 (6 bases). V was pared by 7 bases and J by 1 base, with 14 bases between. Germline V gene sequence: CDR1 MDHEN, CDR2 SYDVKM. The CDR3 runs to 15 residues. The CDR3 DNA reads TGTGCCAGCAACAGGGCCCCCCTAAGCAATCAGCCCCAGCATTTT. This sequence encodes CASNRAPLSNQPQHF.

This rearrangement joins TRBV29-1 to TRBJ2-3, with TRBD2 matching over 12 bases. V shed 3 bases, J shed 0 bases, and the junction held 4 bases outside the gene matches. The germline CDR1 and CDR2 sequences are SQVTM and ANQGSEA. The CDR3 is 16 amino acids. Here the CDR3 reads CSVEGLAGASTDTQYF. CDR3 bases: TGCAGCGTTGAGGGACTAGCGGGCGCTAGCACAGATACGCAGTATTTT.

On this clone: This specimen includes other DNA sequences encoding the same CDR3. In nucleotides, the CDR3 is TGTGCCAGCAGTTACTCGCGTGGGAACACTGAAGCTTTCTTT. This sequence encodes CASSYSRGNTEAFF. The V and J genes are TRBV6-5 and TRBJ1-1; D ambiguous. Germline V gene sequence: CDR1 MNHEY, CDR2 SVGAGI. V was cut by 0 bases and J by 1 base, with 6 bases left in between. The CDR3 contains 14 residues.

The chain employs TRBV4-2 and TRBJ2-3; 8 bases line up with TRBD2. This CDR3 region has 14 residues. The trim removed 2 bases at V and 4 bases at J, leaving 2 bases unmatched. The germline gives CDR1 LGHNA, CDR2 YNFKEQ. For the CDR3, the DNA is TGTGCCAGCAGCCAAAGAGCGGGAGCAGATACGCAGTATTTT. It translates to CASSQRAGADTQYF.

The V call is TRBV7-8, the J call TRBJ1-5; TRBD1 matches 8 bases. This CDR3 comprises 17 residues. The V gene end was trimmed by 0 bases and the J gene end by 6 bases; junction bases not matched to a gene: 10. In germline, CDR1 is SGHVS, CDR2 FQNEAQ. CDR3 in DNA: TGTGCCAGCAGCTTAGCGGGGGCAGGGGGCGGTGTTCAGCCCCAGCATTTT. Its protein is CASSLAGAGGGVQPQHF.

With respect to this clone: A junction boundary mismatches the germline segment, possibly from a read error. V gene TRBV7-9 combines with J gene TRBJ2-2, with 7 bases matching TRBD2. Germline V lookup: CDR1 SEHNR, CDR2 FQNEAQ (reference sequence). There are 15 residues in the CDR3. The CDR3 sequence is CSSSPPSGVTGELFF. The CDR3 DNA is TGTTCCAGCAGTCCCCCTAGCGGAGTAACCGGGGAGCTGTTTTTT.

The chain combines TRBV4-1 with TRBJ2-2, with D unclear. The V gene lost 6 bases and the J gene lost 2 bases, with 13 bases spanning the gap. Germline lookup yields CDR1 MGHRA and CDR2 YSYEKL. The CDR3 runs 15 residues. CDR3 DNA sequence: TGCGCCAGCAGGTTCACAGACGTTAACACCGGGGAGCTGTTTTTT. Residues: CASRFTDVNTGELFF.

The chain employs TRBV18 and TRBJ1-6, with 9 positions matching TRBD1. J was trimmed by 7 bases and V by 0 bases; bases with no gene match: 4. Germline values: CDR1 KGHSH, CDR2 LQKENI. The CDR3 length is 16 residues. Here the CDR3 reads CASSPPGGQGNSPLHF. Here the CDR3 DNA reads TGTGCCAGCTCACCACCGGGGGGACAGGGAAATTCACCCCTCCACTTT.

V gene TRBV12-5 combines with J gene TRBJ1-1, with a weak D call TRBD1 (5 bases). V shed 1 base and J shed 5 bases, with 8 bases lying between them. The CDR3 totals 13 residues. The germline CDR1 and CDR2 sequences are LGHNT and FRNRAP. In DNA, the CDR3 is TGTGCTAGTGGTTTGGCTCAGGGAACTGAAGCTTTCTTT. It encodes CASGLAQGTEAFF.

The rearrangement links TRBV5-4 to TRBJ1-2, with D perhaps TRBD1 (6 bases). Germline V CDR1 and CDR2: SGHNT, YYREEE (reference sequence). The CDR3 is made up of 15 amino acids. V lost 2 bases to trimming and J lost 2 bases, with 13 bases between them. Here the CDR3 reads CASSFRGNENYGYTF. CDR3 sequence (DNA): TGTGCCAGCAGCTTTAGGGGGAATGAAAACTATGGCTACACCTTC. The variable domain in full, with the rest retrieved from reference TRBV5-4 and TRBJ1-2, is ETGVTQSPTHLIKTRGQQVTLRCSSQSGHNTVSWYQQALGQGPQFIFQYYREEENGRGNFPPRFSGLQFPNYSSELNVNALELDDSALYLCASSFRGNENYGYTFGSGTRLTVV.

The gene calls are TRBV6-1 and TRBJ2-5, with a weak D call TRBD2 (6 bases). Per germline, CDR1 MNHNS and CDR2 SASEGT. This CDR3 contains 15 residues. Deletions cut 6 bases from V and 1 base from J, with 15 bases between. The CDR3: CASRHPMGGQETQYF. For the CDR3, the DNA is TGTGCCAGCAGACATCCCATGGGGGGCCAAGAGACCCAGTACTTC.